The next 24 T cell receptor beta chains were all read from a single sample in a study of blood T cell repertoires in COVID-19. Here immunoSEQ multiplex PCR was the method, and the copy in TCRdb shows in-frame clones only, minus some. The table lists 450,000 to 500,000 clones, approximately 85% of them singletons, with about 3% in the top ten. The sample taken for sequencing was peripheral blood. These TCRs come from a human donor in a cohort sampled during active COVID-19.

The J gene is TRBJ2-1, the V gene TRBV7-9, with TRBD1 matching over 12 bases. The V gene's germline CDR1 is SEHNR and CDR2 FQNEAQ (reference sequence). This CDR3 is 17 amino acids long. The V gene end was trimmed by 5 bases and the J gene end by 0 bases; junction bases not matched to a gene: 5. Here the CDR3 DNA reads TGTGCCAGCAGCCAGGGACAGGGGGCGGGCTCCTACAATGAGCAGTTCTTC. It yields the protein CASSQGQGAGSYNEQFF. Supplemented by reference TRBV7-9 and TRBJ2-1, the full variable domain reads DTGVSQNPRHKITKRGQNVTFRCDPISEHNRLYWYRQTLGQGPEFLTYFQNEAQLEKSRLLSDRFSAERPKGSFSTLEIQRTEQGDSAMYLCASSQGQGAGSYNEQFFGPGTRLTVL.

This sequence joins TRBV29-1 and TRBJ2-3, with TRBD2 identical over 11 bases. Trimming removed 7 bases from V and 2 bases from J; junction bases left unmatched: 8. Per the germline V gene, CDR1 is SQVTM and CDR2 is ANQGSEA. CDR3 length: 15 amino acids. The CDR3: CSAPGTSGNTDTQYF. CDR3 nucleotide sequence: TGCAGCGCCCCCGGGACTAGCGGAAACACAGATACGCAGTATTTT.

V is TRBV5-1 and J is TRBJ1-5, with 9 bases lining up with TRBD1. This CDR3 contains 14 residues. The trim removed 0 bases at V and 5 bases at J, leaving 0 bases unmatched. Germline V gene data show CDR1 as SGHRS and CDR2 as YFSETQ. The CDR3 DNA reads as TGCGCCAGCAGCTTGGGGGACAGGGATCAGCCCCAGCATTTT. This gives the protein CASSLGDRDQPQHF.

This chain joins TRBV11-2 and TRBJ1-1; the D gene is possibly TRBD1 (5 bases). Germline V gene lookup returns CDR1 SGHAT and CDR2 FQNNGV. The CDR3 has 15 residues. Trimming shortened V by 4 bases and J by 2 bases, and 14 bases separated the two germline ends. The CDR3, as DNA: TGTGCCAGCAGCTATGACAGCCATTTTAACACTGAAGCTTTCTTT. Translating gives CASSYDSHFNTEAFF.

V and J are TRBV7-9 and TRBJ2-7; TRBD2 is a possible D gene (6 bases). CDR3 length: 15 residues. Germline V lookup: CDR1 SEHNR, CDR2 FQNEAQ (reference sequence). The V gene lost 3 bases and the J gene lost 0 bases, with 12 bases spanning the gap. This CDR3 is CASSFRGGSSYEQYF. CDR3 sequence (DNA): TGTGCCAGCAGCTTTCGCGGAGGGAGCTCCTACGAGCAGTACTTC.

The CDR3 region is CASSLKARAMQYF. The CDR3 DNA follows: TGTGCCAGCAGTTTAAAGGCGCGGGCGATGCAGTACTTC. This chain links TRBV28 with TRBJ2-7; D is perhaps TRBD2 (5 bases). Germline-derived CDR1 and CDR2 are MDHEN and SYDVKM. Trimming left V 2 bases short and J 9 bases short, with 14 bases between. CDR3 size: 13 residues.

In this sample, this clone turned up once. This chain connects TRBV2 to TRBJ2-2; perhaps TRBD1 as D (6 bases). The CDR3 covers 14 residues. Trimming removed 7 bases at V and 6 bases at J, with 15 bases between. Germline V CDR1 and CDR2: SNHLY, FYNNEI. CDR3 region: CASKGRGEPGELFF. CDR3 bases: TGTGCCAGCAAGGGCAGGGGAGAGCCCGGGGAGCTGTTTTTT.

The V call is TRBV9, the J call TRBJ2-5; the D gene is possibly TRBD2 (7 bases). Germline assignment: CDR1 SGDLS and CDR2 YYNGEE. The CDR3 totals 16 residues. Trimming removed 1 base at V and 5 bases at J, with 18 bases between. Here the CDR3 reads CASSVNRDTREETQYF. The CDR3 DNA sequence: TGTGCCAGCAGCGTAAATAGGGACACGCGGGAGGAGACCCAGTACTTC.

The V gene is TRBV6-5, the J gene TRBJ2-2, with TRBD2 identical over 7 bases. This CDR3 has 16 amino acids. The germline CDR1 and CDR2 sequences are MNHEY and SVGAGI. V dropped 0 bases and J dropped 0; count of bases not matched to a gene: 1. The CDR3 DNA reads TGTGCCAGCAGTTACTCCAGCGGGACGAACACCGGGGAGCTGTTTTTT. Translating gives CASSYSSGTNTGELFF.

The chain links TRBV10-3 to TRBJ1-1; D is unclear. Germline V CDR1 and CDR2: ENHRY, SYGVKD. The ends were cut back, 4 bases at V and 7 bases at J, with 25 bases in the middle. The CDR3 consists of 17 residues. Here the CDR3 reads CAISAADGARGELEAFF. In DNA form, the CDR3 reads TGTGCCATCAGTGCGGCCGATGGAGCCAGAGGAGAGCTTGAAGCTTTCTTT.

This clone appeared once. At one end the junction does not follow the germline gene, possibly because of a read error. This chain uses TRBV5-6 with TRBJ2-1, with TRBD1 identical over 11 bases. Germline V lookup: CDR1 SGHDT, CDR2 YYEEEE. This CDR3 is 15 amino acids long. The DNA of the CDR3 is TGTGCCAGCACCTTGGGGACAGGGGGATTCAATGAGCAGTTCTTC. Translation gives CASTLGTGGFNEQFF.

The CDR3 coding sequence is TGTGCCAGCAGCCCGGGGACAGGGGGCGTCTCCTACAATGAGCAGTTCTTC. This gives the protein CASSPGTGGVSYNEQFF. J is TRBJ2-1 and V is TRBV3-1 (or the pseudogene TRBV3-2); 12 bases line up with TRBD1. The CDR3 runs 17 residues. Germline lookup yields CDR1 LGHDT and CDR2 YNNKEL (reference sequence). V gave up 4 bases and J gave up 0 bases; unmatched junction bases: 4.

The gene calls are TRBV19 and TRBJ1-2; D gene unclear. This CDR3 is built from 14 residues. Trimming left V 10 bases short and J 5 bases short, with 20 bases between. Germline-derived CDR1 and CDR2 are LNHDA and SQIVND (reference sequence). CDR3 sequence: CATLDVAARYGYTF. CDR3 DNA: TGTGCCACCCTTGATGTTGCCGCTAGGTATGGCTACACCTTC.

This rearrangement joins TRBV7-9 to TRBJ1-4; TRBD1 might be the D (5 bases). This CDR3 is 14 amino acids long. Trimming left V 1 base short and J 8 bases short, with 11 bases between. Germline CDR1 and CDR2: SEHNR and FQNEAQ (reference sequence). The CDR3 is CASSLEQVYEKLFF. DNA for the CDR3: TGTGCCAGCAGCTTAGAACAGGTATACGAAAAACTGTTTTTT.

The chain carries TRBV9 and TRBJ2-1, with 8 bases fitting TRBD2. With 4 bases clipped from V and 7 bases from J, the junction kept 10 bases outside the gene matches. The CDR3 consists of 15 residues. CDR1 and CDR2 (germline): SGDLS, YYNGEE. In DNA, the CDR3 is TGTGCCAGCAGCCTAGAGGGACTAGTTTTTAATGAGCAGTTCTTC. Residues: CASSLEGLVFNEQFF.

The table lists this clone with a few counts. The rearrangement uses TRBV4-1 and TRBJ1-1; unclear D gene. V was cut by 0 bases and J by 4 bases, with 12 bases left in between. Germline values: CDR1 MGHRA, CDR2 YSYEKL. The CDR3 consists of 15 residues. In DNA form, the CDR3 reads TGCGCCAGCAGCCAAGAGGCCGGTTTAGCCACTGAAGCTTTCTTT. It yields the protein CASSQEAGLATEAFF.

A single count supports this clone. This chain connects TRBV6-2 or TRBV6-3 to TRBJ1-1; 8 bases match TRBD1. Germline CDR1 is MNHEY and CDR2 is SVGEGT. CDR3 size: 16 residues. J gave up 1 base and V 0 bases, and 4 bases lay outside the gene matches. CDR3 nucleotide sequence: TGTGCCAGCAGTTACTCATCGGGGACAGGGAACACTGAAGCTTTCTTT. Amino acids: CASSYSSGTGNTEAFF.

J is TRBJ1-1 and V is TRBV5-1; D may be TRBD1 (6 bases). Trimming removed 3 bases at V and 7 bases at J, with 10 bases between. CDR1 is SGHRS and CDR2 is YFSETQ in the germline V gene. The CDR3 contains 12 residues. CDR3 amino acids: CASSSQGLEAFF. The DNA for the CDR3 is TGCGCCAGCAGCTCGCAGGGGCTTGAAGCTTTCTTT.

The V call is TRBV19, the J call TRBJ1-4; D is unclear. The CDR3 extends over 15 amino acids. Germline loops: CDR1 LNHDA, CDR2 SQIVND (reference sequence). Trimming pared 6 bases from V and 2 bases from J, leaving 13 bases between. The CDR3 loop reads CASRGRRETNEKLFF. DNA for the CDR3: TGTGCCAGTAGGGGAAGACGGGAGACTAATGAAAAACTGTTTTTT.

This clone has a handful of counts. V gene TRBV18 combines with J gene TRBJ1-2; D is undetermined. V gave up 3 bases and J gave up 4 bases, with 9 bases separating them. The germline V gene has CDR1 KGHSH and CDR2 LQKENI. The CDR3 spans 13 residues. The CDR3 nucleotides are TGTGCCAGCTCACCCCCGGTGGTCTATGGCTACACCTTC. Translated: CASSPPVVYGYTF.

Only a few counts were recorded for this clone. The chain couples TRBV12-5 to TRBJ1-6; D unclear. The CDR3 extends over 12 amino acids. Per germline, CDR1 LGHNT and CDR2 FRNRAP. V was cut by 7 bases and J by 8 bases, with 9 bases left in between. The DNA of the CDR3 is TGTGCTAGTGCCACGGGAGATTCACCCCTCCACTTT. Translation gives CASATGDSPLHF.

In this sample, this clone turned up once. The gene calls are TRBV29-1 and TRBJ2-7, with D possibly matching TRBD2 (5 bases). Trimming pared 4 bases from V and 3 bases from J, leaving 13 bases between. Germline values: CDR1 SQVTM, CDR2 ANQGSEA. The CDR3 spans 13 residues. Here the CDR3 reads CSVVGLGGYEQYF. The CDR3 DNA reads as TGCAGCGTTGTCGGACTGGGCGGCTACGAGCAGTACTTC.

Notes on this clone: The identical CDR3 is also encoded by other nucleotide sequences in the sample. The CDR3 coding sequence is TGTGCCAGCTCACCCGGGGGGTCTGGCTACACCTTC. Translation: CASSPGGSGYTF. The chain employs TRBV18 and TRBJ1-2; maybe TRBD1 (5 bases). The CDR3 contains 12 residues. Trimming cost V 3 bases and J 7 bases, with 9 bases left between them. Germline assignment: CDR1 KGHSH and CDR2 LQKENI.

V gene TRBV20-1 combines with J gene TRBJ2-3; no definite D call. This CDR3 spans 10 amino acids. The V and J ends lost 5 bases and 11 bases respectively, with 11 bases between them. CDR1 is DFQATT and CDR2 is SNEGSKA in the germline V gene (reference sequence). The CDR3 region is CSALGVEQYF. The CDR3 region has the DNA TGCAGTGCTTTAGGAGTTGAGCAGTATTTT.